This T cell receptor (beta chain) was profiled in a study of T cell repertoires in cytomegalovirus infection. Germline V CDR1 and CDR2: MNHNY, SVGAGI (reference sequence). V lost 7 bases and J 7 bases, leaving 16 bases between the germline ends. This CDR3 comprises 14 residues. TCRdb passed the reads through MiXCR, listing each CDR3 protein once. This sample yields about 740,000 distinct CDR3 sequences, of which roughly a third are seen a single time; around 2.8% belongs to the top ten. This rearrangement joins TRBV6-6 to TRBJ1-4, with TRBD1 as a possible D gene (6 bases). Sequencing was done on a sample of PBMCs. This TCR was sampled from a human donor in good health (CMV status not recorded). Some clones in this sample may be carry-over from other donors' samples. The CDR3 sequence is CASTPTGFGEKLFF. In DNA, the CDR3 is TGTGCCAGCACCCCCACAGGGTTCGGTGAAAAACTGTTTTTT.